One sample yielded the 7 T cell receptor beta chains listed below, sequenced in a study of shared clonotypes between healthy human individuals. Positive CCR7 selection of CD45RO-negative cells yielded the naive CD8 cells, and terminally differentiated effector memory CD45RA+ cells were excluded. TCRdb's copy holds only in-frame clones and misses some; the assay was immunoSEQ multiplex PCR. Of some 630,000 clones detected, around 96% appear once; the ten largest clones hold approximately 0.12%. Material: naive CD8+ T cells sorted from blood. These TCRs come from a woman aged 25 to 39 in good health.

This clone was detected once. The chain couples TRBV23-1 to TRBJ2-1; 11 nucleotides line up with TRBD2. TRBV23-1 is reported as an ORF; its role is uncertain. The CDR3 runs 14 residues. Trimming at V came to 8 bases and at J to 7 bases, leaving 7 bases not matched to a gene. CDR3 coding DNA: TGCGCCAGCGAAGCCGGGACTAGCGGAAATGAGCAGTTCTTC. Its protein is CASEAGTSGNEQFF.

The chain employs TRBV5-4 and TRBJ2-7, with a possible D match to TRBD1 (5 bases). V was shortened by 0 bases and J by 0 bases, with 7 bases between the two germline ends. Germline CDR1 SGHNT, CDR2 YYREEE (reference sequence). The CDR3 covers 14 residues. The CDR3 coding sequence is TGTGCCAGCAGCTTGGCCAGGGACTCCTACGAGCAGTACTTC. Its translation: CASSLARDSYEQYF.

The chain is built from TRBV7-8 and TRBJ2-2; the match to TRBD2 covers 10 bases. V trimming: 3 bases; J trimming: 2 bases; junction bases outside the gene matches: 9. CDR1 is SGHVS, CDR2 FQNEAQ, per germline. The CDR3 is 18 amino acids. CDR3 protein: CASSFLASGSLNTGELFF. The CDR3, as DNA: TGTGCCAGCAGCTTTTTGGCTAGCGGGAGTCTAAACACCGGGGAGCTGTTTTTT.

The sample holds one count of this clone. The genes are TRBV28 and TRBJ1-5; TRBD1 agrees at 10 bases. Per the germline V gene, CDR1 is MDHEN and CDR2 is SYDVKM. The CDR3 consists of 15 residues. The J segment lost 3 bases and the V segment lost 8 bases, leaving 7 bases of the junction unmatched. The CDR3 region is CASRRDRGYNQPQHF. Written as DNA, the CDR3 is TGTGCCAGCCGCCGGGACAGGGGATACAATCAGCCCCAGCATTTT.

The chain employs TRBV13 and TRBJ2-3; the match to TRBD2 covers 10 bases. The CDR3 is made up of 17 amino acids. The germline gives CDR1 PRHDT, CDR2 FYEKMQ (reference sequence). Trimming cost V 6 bases and J 6 bases; bases outside gene matches: 15. The CDR3 loop reads CASSSGLAARAGDTQYF. Here the CDR3 DNA reads TGTGCCAGCAGTTCAGGACTAGCGGCTAGAGCTGGGGATACGCAGTATTTT.

The V and J genes are TRBV9 and TRBJ1-4; D call uncertain. The V end lost 0 bases, the J end lost 5 bases, and 11 bases lay between the germline ends. Germline V gene sequence: CDR1 SGDLS, CDR2 YYNGEE. This CDR3 contains 15 residues. In nucleotides, the CDR3 is TGTGCCAGCAGCGTAGAAAAGGGCCCAAATGAAAAACTGTTTTTT. Protein: CASSVEKGPNEKLFF.

The chain uses TRBV27 and TRBJ2-5, with 7 nucleotides matching TRBD2. The DNA end favors TRBJ2-7, so the J call may be wrong. Germline loops: CDR1 MNHEY, CDR2 SMNVEV (reference sequence). The CDR3 spans 14 residues. The CDR3 sequence is CASRRDYLSYEQYF. CDR3 DNA sequence: TGTGCCAGCAGACGGGACTATCTCTCCTACGAGCAGTACTTC.